This TCR beta chain was recorded in a study of breast tumors, draining lymph nodes, adjacent tissues. Study-wide results and limits: Tumor repertoires ranked between lymph nodes and nontumor tissue in diversity, with V and J gene preferences.

TCRdb passed the multiplex PCR reads through MiXCR, listing each CDR3 protein once. The sample has about 110,000 distinct CDR3 sequences; around 30% are singletons. This clonotype was seen at least ten times. Its antigen is unidentified. Breast cancer patients provided tissue from their axillary draining lymph nodes. Trimming left V 6 bases short and J 5 bases short, with 16 bases between. The length of the CDR3 is 13 residues. Germline loops: CDR1 DFQATT, CDR2 SNEGSKA (reference sequence). Input material: axillary lymph node tissue. This TCR was sampled from a female donor with breast cancer. Some clones in this sample may be carry-over from other donors' samples. The gene calls are TRBV20-1 and TRBJ1-2; TRBD1 might be the D (6 bases). CDR3 nucleotide sequence: TGCAGTGCGTCCGAAGGGGGTAGTTATGGCTACACCTTC. Translated: CSASEGGSYGYTF.